This entry lists 28 T cell receptor beta chains sequenced from one sample in a study of shared clonotypes between healthy human individuals. TCRdb keeps only in-frame clones here, not all; method: immunoSEQ multiplex PCR. Among roughly 2 million clones listed, 85% to 95% were seen once. The sample was naive CD4+ T cells sorted from blood. Regarding subset: CD45RA+ positively selected. These TCRs come from a man between 18 and 35 years old in good health.

This clone has just one count. The V gene is TRBV10-3, the J gene TRBJ2-3, with 7 bases matching TRBD2. J was trimmed by 0 bases and V by 7 bases; bases with no gene match: 10. Germline loops: CDR1 ENHRY, CDR2 SYGVKD. This CDR3 has 16 residues. The CDR3 reads CAIKPRGSGSTDTQYF. CDR3 coding DNA: TGTGCCATCAAACCCCGGGGTAGCGGGAGCACAGATACGCAGTATTTT.

The gene calls are TRBV18 and TRBJ2-5; D gene unclear. This CDR3 contains 14 residues. The V end was cut by 1 base, the J end by 4 bases, with 10 bases between. The germline V gene has CDR1 KGHSH and CDR2 LQKENI. The CDR3 reads CASSPQGLAETQYF. The CDR3 DNA reads as TGTGCCAGCTCACCACAGGGTCTGGCAGAGACCCAGTACTTC.

With respect to this clone: Within the sample, other DNA sequences also encode this same CDR3. The V call is TRBV5-1, the J call TRBJ2-2, with 11 bases matching TRBD2. CDR1 is SGHRS, CDR2 YFSETQ, per germline. The length of the CDR3 is 16 residues. Trimming cost V 4 bases and J 1 base; bases outside gene matches: 3. The CDR3 sequence: CASSPGTSGNTGELFF. In nucleotides, the CDR3 is TGCGCCAGCAGCCCGGGGACTAGCGGGAACACCGGGGAGCTGTTTTTT.

The V call is TRBV7-9, the J call TRBJ2-7; D is possibly TRBD1 (6 bases). Looked up from germline, CDR1 is SEHNR and CDR2 is FQNEAQ (reference sequence). V was trimmed by 4 bases and J by 4 bases, leaving 11 bases between them. The CDR3 has 13 residues. CDR3 nucleotides: TGTGCCAGCAGCTACACAGGGTGGTACGAGCAGTACTTC. It encodes CASSYTGWYEQYF.

This chain joins TRBV7-9 and TRBJ2-3; possible D gene TRBD2, 7 bases. The germline V gene encodes CDR1 SEHNR and CDR2 FQNEAQ (reference sequence). The V end was cut by 3 bases, the J end by 6 bases, with 16 bases between. This CDR3 is built from 15 residues. The CDR3 nucleotides read TGTGCCAGCAGCTTCTTTAGAGGGGGGGCGGATACGCAGTATTTT. Residues: CASSFFRGGADTQYF.

On this clone itself: This clone may be a read error of a much larger clone one base away. The rearrangement links TRBV11-2 to TRBJ2-5, with TRBD2 matching over 9 bases. The CDR3 sequence is 16 residues long. Germline CDR1 and CDR2: SGHAT and FQNNGV. The CDR3 sequence: CAGSLVVAGVGETQYF. The DNA for the CDR3 is TGTGCCGGCAGCTTAGTAGTAGCGGGGGTAGGGGAGACCCAGTACTTC.

This clone was detected once. This sequence joins TRBV30 and TRBJ2-3; TRBD2 aligns across 16 bases. V shed 4 bases, J shed 6 bases, and the junction held 13 bases outside the gene matches. The germline CDR1 and CDR2 sequences are GTSNPN and SVGIG (reference sequence). There are 18 residues in the CDR3. In nucleotides, the CDR3 is TGTGCCTGGACACAAGGGACTAGCGGGAGGGCGGGTCCCGATACGCAGTATTTT. Its translation: CAWTQGTSGRAGPDTQYF.

About this clone: The same CDR3 arises from other DNA sequences in this sample as well. This chain joins TRBV9 and TRBJ2-5; D is ambiguous. From germline, CDR1 is SGDLS and CDR2 YYNGEE. The CDR3 has 13 residues. Trimming stripped 0 bases from V and 5 bases from J, with 8 bases between. The CDR3 DNA is TGTGCCAGCAGCGTAGCGGATCAGGAGACCCAGTACTTC. Protein product: CASSVADQETQYF.

The chain has TRBV6-5 and TRBJ2-3; TRBD1 aligns across 7 bases. This CDR3 spans 15 amino acids. Germline values: CDR1 MNHEY, CDR2 SVGAGI. After removal of 5 bases from V and 3 bases from J, the junction contained 8 bases not matched to a gene. The CDR3 coding sequence is TGTGCCAGCAGTACAGGGGCGCTGGGGACAGATACGCAGTATTTT. This gives the protein CASSTGALGTDTQYF.

J is TRBJ1-2 and V is TRBV5-1; 9 nucleotides line up with TRBD1. V trimming: 4 bases; J trimming: 6 bases; junction bases outside the gene matches: 16. The CDR3 spans 17 residues. CDR1 and CDR2 from the germline V gene are SGHRS and YFSETQ. The CDR3, as DNA: TGCGCCAGCAGCATAGGAACCTGGCGGACAGGGGAGGATGGCTACACCTTC. Amino acid sequence: CASSIGTWRTGEDGYTF.

V is TRBV7-6 and J is TRBJ2-2, with 8 nucleotides matching TRBD1. This CDR3 is built from 16 residues. The germline CDR1 and CDR2 sequences are SGHVS and FNYEAQ. The ends lost 4 bases at V and 0 bases at J; junction bases unmatched: 4. CDR3 DNA: TGTGCCAGCAGCTCACAACAGGGGGCGAACACCGGGGAGCTGTTTTTT. Amino acids: CASSSQQGANTGELFF.

The V call is TRBV4-1, the J call TRBJ1-4; D is uncertain. V was shortened by 0 bases and J by 5 bases, with 7 bases between the two germline ends. This CDR3 region has 14 residues. CDR1 MGHRA and CDR2 YSYEKL come from the germline V gene. CDR3 protein: CASSQEGLNEKLFF. The DNA of the CDR3 is TGCGCCAGCAGCCAAGAAGGACTGAATGAAAAACTGTTTTTT.

The chain is built from TRBV2 and TRBJ1-4, with no clear D. Trimming left V 9 bases short and J 0 bases short, with 8 bases between. Germline assignment: CDR1 SNHLY and CDR2 FYNNEI. The CDR3 length is 13 residues. CDR3 coding DNA: TGTGCCAGTGGACGGACAACTAATGAAAAACTGTTTTTT. Encoded protein: CASGRTTNEKLFF.

This clone is a singleton in its sample. V gene TRBV10-3 combines with J gene TRBJ2-7; tentatively, D is TRBD1 or TRBD2 (6 bases each). The germline CDR1 and CDR2 sequences are ENHRY and SYGVKD. With 8 bases removed from V and 3 bases from J, the gap between germline ends came to 20 bases. The CDR3 is 15 residues long. CDR3 DNA sequence: TGTGCCATCTTAGCGGTAGCAGGGGTCAACTACGAGCAGTACTTC. Protein product: CAILAVAGVNYEQYF.

The J gene is TRBJ1-2, the V gene TRBV7-9; no firm D call. The CDR3 sequence is 14 residues long. V was trimmed by 2 bases and J by 7 bases, leaving 14 bases between them. Looked up from germline, CDR1 is SEHNR and CDR2 is FQNEAQ (reference sequence). CDR3 sequence: CASSLPVPDRGYTF. In nucleotides, the CDR3 is TGTGCCAGCAGCTTACCAGTGCCCGACCGTGGCTACACCTTC.

This CDR3 reads CSVKGTGEDTGELFF. The CDR3 bases are TGCAGCGTTAAAGGGACAGGGGAGGACACCGGGGAGCTGTTTTTT. The genes are TRBV29-1 and TRBJ2-2; 10 nucleotides line up with TRBD1. CDR3 length: 15 amino acids. In germline, CDR1 is SQVTM, CDR2 ANQGSEA. The V gene end was trimmed by 5 bases and the J gene end by 3 bases; junction bases not matched to a gene: 6.

The genes are TRBV9 and TRBJ2-7; TRBD1 or TRBD2 may be the D gene (5 bases each). The CDR3 has 16 amino acids. Germline CDR1 is SGDLS and CDR2 is YYNGEE. The V end lost 0 bases, the J end lost 3 bases, and 16 bases lay between the germline ends. For the CDR3, the DNA is TGTGCCAGCAGCGTAGCCGGGACCCATGGCCTCTACGAGCAGTACTTC. Translation: CASSVAGTHGLYEQYF.

This rearrangement joins TRBV30 to TRBJ1-4; 9 bases match TRBD1. The V gene end was trimmed by 3 bases and the J gene end by 5 bases; junction bases not matched to a gene: 10. Germline values: CDR1 GTSNPN, CDR2 SVGIG (reference sequence). The CDR3 loop spans 16 amino acids. The CDR3 loop reads CAWSLGQGIKNEKLFF. The CDR3 nucleotides are TGTGCCTGGAGCCTTGGACAGGGGATAAAGAATGAAAAACTGTTTTTT.

The V gene is TRBV2, the J gene TRBJ2-1; 9 bases agree with TRBD2. The J segment lost 4 bases and the V segment lost 8 bases, leaving 6 bases of the junction unmatched. Germline lookup yields CDR1 SNHLY and CDR2 FYNNEI. CDR3 size: 14 residues. This CDR3 is CASWSGGTYNEQFF. The CDR3 coding sequence is TGTGCCAGCTGGAGCGGGGGGACGTACAATGAGCAGTTCTTC.

V and J are TRBV29-1 and TRBJ2-7; no clear D gene. CDR3 length: 15 amino acids. In germline, CDR1 is SQVTM, CDR2 ANQGSEA. Trimming left V 4 bases short and J 5 bases short, with 21 bases between. CDR3 sequence reads: CSVGPGLGFSNEQYF. Here the CDR3 DNA reads TGCAGCGTTGGTCCCGGGCTGGGGTTTTCTAACGAGCAGTACTTC.

This chain joins TRBV5-1 and TRBJ2-3, with 9 positions matching TRBD2. This CDR3 contains 16 residues. Losses at the gene ends were 2 bases for V and 2 bases for J; bases not matched to a gene: 6. The germline CDR1 and CDR2 sequences are SGHRS and YFSETQ. The CDR3, as DNA: TGCGCCAGCAGCTTCGGTGGACTAGCGATCACAGATACGCAGTATTTT. Amino acids: CASSFGGLAITDTQYF.

A remark on this clone: This sequence may be a read error, since a much larger clone differs from it by one base. CDR3 region: CASSPTRSPHEQYF. The CDR3 nucleotides read TGCGCCAGCAGCCCCACTCGGAGTCCCCACGAGCAGTACTTC. The chain uses TRBV5-1 and TRBJ2-5, with no clear D. The J call may be wrong; the DNA end is better matched by TRBJ2-7. From germline, CDR1 is SGHRS and CDR2 YFSETQ. The CDR3 has 14 amino acids.

This clone was counted a few times. V and J are TRBV19 and TRBJ1-5; D is possibly TRBD1 (6 bases). The length of the CDR3 is 15 residues. Trimming stripped 7 bases from V and 0 bases from J, with 13 bases between. The germline gives CDR1 LNHDA, CDR2 SQIVND (reference sequence). In DNA, the CDR3 is TGTGCCAGTACCAAGGACAGCTATAGCAATCAGCCCCAGCATTTT. It encodes CASTKDSYSNQPQHF.

This rearrangement joins TRBV28 to TRBJ2-1; possibly TRBD1 for D (5 bases). V was cut by 3 bases and J by 7 bases, with 10 bases left in between. CDR1 and CDR2 from the germline V gene are MDHEN and SYDVKM. There are 13 residues in the CDR3. CDR3 in amino acids: CASSLGPGNEQFF. The DNA of the CDR3 is TGTGCCAGCAGTTTGGGGCCTGGGAATGAGCAGTTCTTC.

The gene calls are TRBV21-1 and TRBJ1-1. TRBV21-1 is recorded as a pseudogene. The CDR3 consists of 13 residues. The CDR3: CASSKVTQTRAFF. The CDR3 region has the DNA TGTGCCAGCAGCAAAGTAACTCAAACCAGAGCTTTCTTT.

This chain joins TRBV18 and TRBJ1-2; 7 bases are a match to TRBD1. The CDR3 has 14 amino acids. Germline assignment: CDR1 KGHSH and CDR2 LQKENI. V lost 3 bases to trimming and J lost 5 bases; unmatched junction nucleotides: 6. CDR3 nucleotides: TGTGCCAGCTCACCGGGACAGACATTTTATGGCTACACCTTC. This gives the protein CASSPGQTFYGYTF.

As for this clone: Other DNA sequences within the sample encode an identical CDR3. The CDR3 DNA reads as TGTGCCAGCAGACTAGCGGGAGGCAACGAGCAGTACTTC. It specifies CASRLAGGNEQYF. The chain combines TRBV6-1 with TRBJ2-7; 12 positions match TRBD2. Germline CDR1 MNHNS, CDR2 SASEGT. J lost 5 bases, V lost 6 bases, and 2 bases had no gene match. CDR3 length equals 13 residues.

The chain uses TRBV28 and TRBJ1-2; D is unclear. The V and J ends lost 1 base and 3 bases respectively, with 6 bases between them. The CDR3 extends over 13 amino acids. Germline V gene sequence: CDR1 MDHEN, CDR2 SYDVKM. The CDR3 reads CASSLFGHYGYTF. CDR3 in DNA: TGTGCCAGCAGTTTATTCGGTCACTATGGCTACACCTTC.